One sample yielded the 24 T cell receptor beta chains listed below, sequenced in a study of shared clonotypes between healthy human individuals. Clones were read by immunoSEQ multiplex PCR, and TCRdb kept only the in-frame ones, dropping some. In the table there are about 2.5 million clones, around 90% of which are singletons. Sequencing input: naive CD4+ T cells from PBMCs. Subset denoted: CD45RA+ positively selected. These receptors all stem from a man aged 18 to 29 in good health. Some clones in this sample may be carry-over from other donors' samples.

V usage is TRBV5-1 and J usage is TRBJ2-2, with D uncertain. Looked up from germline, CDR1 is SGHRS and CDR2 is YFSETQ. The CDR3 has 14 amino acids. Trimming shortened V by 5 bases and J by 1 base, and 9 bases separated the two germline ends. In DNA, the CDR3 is TGCGCCAGCAGGCAGGCACAGAACACCGGGGAGCTGTTTTTT. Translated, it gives CASRQAQNTGELFF. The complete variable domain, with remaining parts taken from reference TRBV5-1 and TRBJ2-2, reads KAGVTQTPRYLIKTRGQQVTLSCSPISGHRSVSWYQQTPGQGLQFLFEYFSETQRNKGNFPGRFSGRQFSNSRSEMNVSTLELGDSALYLCASRQAQNTGELFFGEGSRLTVL.

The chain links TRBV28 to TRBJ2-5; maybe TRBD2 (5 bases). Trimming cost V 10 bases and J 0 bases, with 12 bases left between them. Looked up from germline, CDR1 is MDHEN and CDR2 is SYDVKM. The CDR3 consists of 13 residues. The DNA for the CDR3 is TGTGCCACCATCTCGGGGAACCAAGAGACCCAGTACTTC. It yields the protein CATISGNQETQYF.

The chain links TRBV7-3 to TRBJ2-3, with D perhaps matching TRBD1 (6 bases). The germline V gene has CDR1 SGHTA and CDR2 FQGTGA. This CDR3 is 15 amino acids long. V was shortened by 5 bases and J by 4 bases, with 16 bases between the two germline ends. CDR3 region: CASSPGLQGADTQYF. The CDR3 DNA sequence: TGTGCCAGCAGCCCGGGATTACAGGGAGCAGATACGCAGTATTTT.

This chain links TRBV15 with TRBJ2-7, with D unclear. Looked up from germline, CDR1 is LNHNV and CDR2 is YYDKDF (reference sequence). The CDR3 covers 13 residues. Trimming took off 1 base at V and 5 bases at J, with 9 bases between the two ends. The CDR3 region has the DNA TGTGCCACCAGCAGAGTTGCATCGGACGAGCAGTACTTC. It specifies CATSRVASDEQYF.

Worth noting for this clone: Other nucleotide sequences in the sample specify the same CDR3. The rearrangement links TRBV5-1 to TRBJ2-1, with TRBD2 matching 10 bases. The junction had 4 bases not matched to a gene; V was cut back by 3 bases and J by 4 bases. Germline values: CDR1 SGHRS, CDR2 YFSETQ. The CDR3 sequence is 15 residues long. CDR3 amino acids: CASSSVAGGYNEQFF. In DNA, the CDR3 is TGCGCCAGCAGCTCAGTAGCGGGAGGTTACAATGAGCAGTTCTTC.

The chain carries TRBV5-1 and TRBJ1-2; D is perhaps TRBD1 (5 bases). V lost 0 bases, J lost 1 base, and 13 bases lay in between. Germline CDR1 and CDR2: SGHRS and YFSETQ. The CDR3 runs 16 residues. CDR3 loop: CASSLGQGRGNYGYTF. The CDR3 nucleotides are TGCGCCAGCAGCTTGGGGCAGGGTCGTGGTAACTATGGCTACACCTTC.

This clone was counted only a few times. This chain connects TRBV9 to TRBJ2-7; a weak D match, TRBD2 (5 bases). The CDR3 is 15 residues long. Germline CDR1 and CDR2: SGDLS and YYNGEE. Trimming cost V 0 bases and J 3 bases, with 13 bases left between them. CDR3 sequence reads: CASSVGPGGHYEQYF. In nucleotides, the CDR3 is TGTGCCAGCAGCGTAGGGCCCGGAGGTCACTACGAGCAGTACTTC. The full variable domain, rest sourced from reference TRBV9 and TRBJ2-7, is DSGVTQTPKHLITATGQRVTLRCSPRSGDLSVYWYQQSLDQGLQFLIQYYNGEERAKGNILERFSAQQFPDLHSELNLSSLELGDSALYFCASSVGPGGHYEQYFGPGTRLTVT.

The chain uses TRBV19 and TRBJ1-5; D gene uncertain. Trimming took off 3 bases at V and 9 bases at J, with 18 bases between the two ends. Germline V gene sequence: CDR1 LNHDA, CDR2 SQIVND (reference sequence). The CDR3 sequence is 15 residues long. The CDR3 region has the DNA TGTGCCAGTAGTATGGCGCTGGGCGGATTGGGGCCCCAGCATTTT. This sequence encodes CASSMALGGLGPQHF.

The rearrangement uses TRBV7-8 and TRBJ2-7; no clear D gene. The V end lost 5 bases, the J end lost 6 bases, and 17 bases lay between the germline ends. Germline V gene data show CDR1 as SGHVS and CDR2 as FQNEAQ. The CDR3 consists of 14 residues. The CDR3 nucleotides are TGTGCCAGCAGCAGGGTGGCAGGTTACAGCGAGCAGTACTTC. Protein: CASSRVAGYSEQYF.

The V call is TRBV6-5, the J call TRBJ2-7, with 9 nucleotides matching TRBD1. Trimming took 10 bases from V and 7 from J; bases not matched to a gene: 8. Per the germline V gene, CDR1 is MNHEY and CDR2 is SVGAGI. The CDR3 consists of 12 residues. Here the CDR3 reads CATRQGVGEQYF. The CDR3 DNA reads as TGTGCCACTCGACAGGGGGTGGGGGAGCAGTACTTC.

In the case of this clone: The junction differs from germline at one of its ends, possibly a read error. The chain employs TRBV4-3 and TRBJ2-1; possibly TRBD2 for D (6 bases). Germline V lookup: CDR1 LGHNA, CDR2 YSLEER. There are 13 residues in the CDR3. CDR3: CASSQDWASALIF. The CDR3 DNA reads TGCGCCAGCAGCCAAGATTGGGCTAGCGCTCTGATCTTC.

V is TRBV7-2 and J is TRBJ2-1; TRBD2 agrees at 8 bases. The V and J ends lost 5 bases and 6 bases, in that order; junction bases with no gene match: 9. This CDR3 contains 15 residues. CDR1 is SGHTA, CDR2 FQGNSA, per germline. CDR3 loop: CASSQSGSKVNEQFF. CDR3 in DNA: TGTGCCAGCAGCCAGAGCGGGAGTAAGGTCAATGAGCAGTTCTTC. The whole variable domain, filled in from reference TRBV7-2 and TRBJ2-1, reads GAGVSQSPSNKVTEKGKDVELRCDPISGHTALYWYRQSLGQGLEFLIYFQGNSAPDKSGLPSDRFSAERTGGSVSTLTIQRTQQEDSAVYLCASSQSGSKVNEQFFGPGTRLTVL.

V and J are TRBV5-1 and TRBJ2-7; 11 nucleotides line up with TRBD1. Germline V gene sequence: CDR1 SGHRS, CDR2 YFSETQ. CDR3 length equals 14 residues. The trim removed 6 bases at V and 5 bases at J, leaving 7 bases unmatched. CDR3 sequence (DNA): TGCGCCAGCAACAGGGACAGGGGGTCCGACGAGCAGTACTTC. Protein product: CASNRDRGSDEQYF.

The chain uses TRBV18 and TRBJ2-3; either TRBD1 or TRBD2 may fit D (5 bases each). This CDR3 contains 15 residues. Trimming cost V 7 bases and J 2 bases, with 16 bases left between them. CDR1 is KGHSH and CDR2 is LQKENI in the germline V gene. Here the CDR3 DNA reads TGTGCCAGCTGCGCGAGGGTGGGACCCACAGATACGCAGTATTTT. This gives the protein CASCARVGPTDTQYF. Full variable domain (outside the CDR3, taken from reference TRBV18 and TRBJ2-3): NAGVMQNPRHLVRRRGQEARLRCSPMKGHSHVYWYRQLPEEGLKFMVYLQKENIIDESGMPKERFSAEFPKEGPSILRIQQVVRGDSAAYFCASCARVGPTDTQYFGPGTRLTVL.

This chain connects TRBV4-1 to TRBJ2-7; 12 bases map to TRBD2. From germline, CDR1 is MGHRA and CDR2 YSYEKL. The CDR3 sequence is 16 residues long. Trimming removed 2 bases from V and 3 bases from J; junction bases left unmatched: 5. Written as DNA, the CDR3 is TGCGCCAGCAGCCAAAGGTCGACTAGCGGGAGCTACGAGCAGTACTTC. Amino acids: CASSQRSTSGSYEQYF.

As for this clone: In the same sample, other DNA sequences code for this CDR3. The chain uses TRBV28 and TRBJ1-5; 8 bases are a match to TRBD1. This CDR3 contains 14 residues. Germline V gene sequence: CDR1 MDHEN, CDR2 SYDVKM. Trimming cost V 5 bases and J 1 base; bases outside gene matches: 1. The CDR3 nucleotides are TGTGCCAGCAGTCAGGGGGCGAGCAATCAGCCCCAGCATTTT. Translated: CASSQGASNQPQHF.

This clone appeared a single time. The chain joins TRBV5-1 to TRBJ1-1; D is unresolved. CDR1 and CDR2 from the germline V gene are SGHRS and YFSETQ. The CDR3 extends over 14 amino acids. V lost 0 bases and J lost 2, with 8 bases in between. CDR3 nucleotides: TGCGCCAGCAGCTTGGGAGGGTTCAACACTGAAGCTTTCTTT. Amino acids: CASSLGGFNTEAFF.

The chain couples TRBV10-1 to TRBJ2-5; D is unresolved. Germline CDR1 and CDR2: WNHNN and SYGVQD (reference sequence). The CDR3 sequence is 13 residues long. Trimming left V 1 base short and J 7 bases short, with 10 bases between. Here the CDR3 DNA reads TGCGCCAGCAGTGAGTTCGCCCTAGGGACCCAGTACTTC. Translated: CASSEFALGTQYF.

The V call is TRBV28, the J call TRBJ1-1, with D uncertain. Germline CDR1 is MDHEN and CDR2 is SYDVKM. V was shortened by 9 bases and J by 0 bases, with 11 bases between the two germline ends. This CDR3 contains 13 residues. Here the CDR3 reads CASRAQLNTEAFF. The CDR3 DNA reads TGTGCCAGTCGGGCACAGCTGAACACTGAAGCTTTCTTT.

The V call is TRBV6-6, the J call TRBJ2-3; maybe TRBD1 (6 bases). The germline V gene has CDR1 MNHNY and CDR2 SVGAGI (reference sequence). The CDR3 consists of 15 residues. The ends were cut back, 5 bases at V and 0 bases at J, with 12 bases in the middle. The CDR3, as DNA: TGTGCCAGCAGTCTCCCGGGACACAGCACAGATACGCAGTATTTT. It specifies CASSLPGHSTDTQYF.

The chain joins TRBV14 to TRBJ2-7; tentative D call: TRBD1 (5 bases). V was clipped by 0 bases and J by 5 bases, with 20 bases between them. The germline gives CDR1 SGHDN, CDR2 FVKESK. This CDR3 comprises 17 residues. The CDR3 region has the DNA TGTGCCAGCAGCCAAGATCTTGGGGCCCGGGCAGTCCACGAGCAGTACTTC. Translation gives CASSQDLGARAVHEQYF.

The CDR3 bases are TGTGCCAGCAGTCCTACCCTCCCCAGAGGGGAAAAACTGTTTTTT. Amino acids: CASSPTLPRGEKLFF. The chain has TRBV2 and TRBJ1-4; no reliable D call. With 5 bases removed from V and 8 bases from J, the gap between germline ends came to 18 bases. This CDR3 has 15 residues. CDR1 and CDR2 from the germline V gene are SNHLY and FYNNEI.

The CDR3, as DNA: TGTGCCAGCAGTGTTCTGGGGGGGCTAACCGGGGAGCTGTTTTTT. It yields the protein CASSVLGGLTGELFF. The chain is built from TRBV2 and TRBJ2-2, with D possibly being TRBD2 (7 bases). Germline V CDR1 and CDR2: SNHLY, FYNNEI. The CDR3 is 15 amino acids. Trimming cost V 4 bases and J 5 bases, with 14 bases left between them.

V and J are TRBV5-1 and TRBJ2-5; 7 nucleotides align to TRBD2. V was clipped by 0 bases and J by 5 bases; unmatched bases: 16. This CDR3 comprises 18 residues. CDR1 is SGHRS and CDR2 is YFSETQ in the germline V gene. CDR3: CASSLAGIGAGAGETQYF. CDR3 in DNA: TGCGCCAGCAGCTTGGCCGGAATCGGGGCGGGAGCCGGCGAGACCCAGTACTTC.